This T cell receptor (beta chain) was profiled in a study of brain T cells in children with intractable seizures. Whole-study findings and limits: Viral specificity was inferred only from CDR3 similarity; HCMV serostatus was unknown. Clones missing pre-surgery may reflect undersampling of that blood sample.

Comments on this clone: Its specificity is not known.

The CDR3 contains 14 residues. Looked up from germline, CDR1 is SQVTM and CDR2 is ANQGSEA. The sequenced cases were selected for having the highest brain T cell transcript signatures. Patients received at least one anti-epileptic drug before surgery. TCRdb keeps only in-frame clones here, not all; method: immunoSEQ multiplex PCR. In the table there are roughly 80,000 clones, around nine tenths of which are singletons. The clonotype comes from a girl aged 2 to 10 with Rasmussen encephalitis and intractable seizures. The sequencing used peripheral blood, collected at surgery. The chain joins TRBV29-1 to TRBJ2-1, with a weak D call TRBD2 (7 bases). CDR3 in amino acids: CLVIGGLSYNEQFF. The CDR3 coding sequence is TGCCTCGTAATCGGGGGGCTTTCCTACAATGAGCAGTTCTTC.